Ten or more counts support the clone carrying this T cell receptor beta chain. Its antigen is currently unknown. V shed 8 bases and J shed 0 bases, with 7 bases lying between them. From germline, CDR1 is MNHEY and CDR2 SVGAGI. The CDR3 sequence is 13 residues long. Clinical symptoms, serum thyroxine, TRAb, thyroid ultrasound and orbital computed tomography formed the basis of diagnosis. The sequenced template was RNA, covering the TCR beta CDR3 region. Investigators did first-round RT-PCR with HTBI primers, then second-round multiplex PCR. TCRdb reprocessed the multiplex PCR reads with MiXCR, giving one entry per CDR3 protein. The sample lists under 200,000 distinct CDR3 sequences, 37% seen once, with roughly 6% in the top ten. This entry belongs to a study of Graves' ophthalmopathy and Graves' hyperthyroidism. Study observations and caveats: Ophthalmopathy progression was predicted with around 71% sensitivity and about 72% specificity.

This clonotype originated in a woman aged 40-49 years with Graves' ophthalmopathy. The sequenced sample consisted of peripheral blood. This sequence joins TRBV6-5 and TRBJ2-2, with D unclear. CDR3 in amino acids: CASLQTNTGELFF. CDR3 DNA sequence: TGTGCCAGCCTCCAGACGAACACCGGGGAGCTGTTTTTT.